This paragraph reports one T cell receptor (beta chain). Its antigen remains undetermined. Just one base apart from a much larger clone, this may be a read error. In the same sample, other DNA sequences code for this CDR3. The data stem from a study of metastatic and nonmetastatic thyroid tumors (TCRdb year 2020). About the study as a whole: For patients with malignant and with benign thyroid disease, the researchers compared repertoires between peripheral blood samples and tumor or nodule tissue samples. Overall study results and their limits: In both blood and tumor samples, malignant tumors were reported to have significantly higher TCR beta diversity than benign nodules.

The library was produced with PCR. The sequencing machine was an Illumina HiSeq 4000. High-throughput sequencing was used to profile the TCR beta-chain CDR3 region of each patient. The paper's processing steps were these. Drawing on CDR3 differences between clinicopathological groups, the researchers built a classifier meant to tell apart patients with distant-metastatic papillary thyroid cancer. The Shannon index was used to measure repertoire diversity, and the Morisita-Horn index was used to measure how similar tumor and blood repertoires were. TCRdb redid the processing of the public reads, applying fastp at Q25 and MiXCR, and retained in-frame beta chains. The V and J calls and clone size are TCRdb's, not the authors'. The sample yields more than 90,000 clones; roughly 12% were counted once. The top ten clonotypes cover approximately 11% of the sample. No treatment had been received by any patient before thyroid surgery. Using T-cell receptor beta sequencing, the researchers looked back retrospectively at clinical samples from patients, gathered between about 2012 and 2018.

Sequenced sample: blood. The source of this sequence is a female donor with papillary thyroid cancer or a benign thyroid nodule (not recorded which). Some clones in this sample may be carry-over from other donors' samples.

The DNA sequence reads TGTGCCAGCAGTTACCCGGGACAGGGTATCTTC. This yields the protein CASSYPGQGIF. The V gene is TRBV6-2 or TRBV6-3 and the J gene is TRBJ2-1; 9 bases in between match TRBD1. The germline V gene supplies CDR1 MNHEY and CDR2 SVGEGT. Measured from the cysteine to the phenylalanine, the CDR3 is 11 residues long. The DNA shown is the 33-base CDR3, in frame from base 1.